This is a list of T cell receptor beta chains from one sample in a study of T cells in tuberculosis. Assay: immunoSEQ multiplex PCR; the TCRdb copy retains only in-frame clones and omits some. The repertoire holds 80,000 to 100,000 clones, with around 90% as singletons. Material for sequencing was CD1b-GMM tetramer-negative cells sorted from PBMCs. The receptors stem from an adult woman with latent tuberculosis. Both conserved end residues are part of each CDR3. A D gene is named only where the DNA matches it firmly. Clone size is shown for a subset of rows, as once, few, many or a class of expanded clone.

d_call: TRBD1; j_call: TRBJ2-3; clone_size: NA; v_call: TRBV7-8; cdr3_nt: TGTGCCAGCAGCGCCCCGACAGGGCTTGGCACAGATACGCAGTATTTT; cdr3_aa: CASSAPTGLGTDTQYF
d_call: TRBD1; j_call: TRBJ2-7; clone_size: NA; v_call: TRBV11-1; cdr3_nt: TGTGCCAGCAGCGGAAGTCGGACAGGAAACAGGGACGAGCAGTACTTC; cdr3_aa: CASSGSRTGNRDEQYF
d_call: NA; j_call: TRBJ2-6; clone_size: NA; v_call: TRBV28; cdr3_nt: TGTGCCACACAAGGGGTCGAGGTTGGGGCCAACGTCCTGACTTTC; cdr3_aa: CATQGVEVGANVLTF
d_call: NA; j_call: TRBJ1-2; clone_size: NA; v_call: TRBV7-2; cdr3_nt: TGTGCCAGCAGCTTAACTCGCGGTGGCTACACCTTC; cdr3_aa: CASSLTRGGYTF
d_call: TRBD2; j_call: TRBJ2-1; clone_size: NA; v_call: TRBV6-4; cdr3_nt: TGTGCCAGCAGTGTAACTAGCGGGGGGGCGAACGAGCAGTTCTTC; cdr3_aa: CASSVTSGGANEQFF
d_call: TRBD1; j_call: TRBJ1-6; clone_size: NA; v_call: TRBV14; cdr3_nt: TGTGCCAGCAGCCGGTGGGGACAGGGAAATAATTCACCCCTCCACTTT; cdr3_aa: CASSRWGQGNNSPLHF
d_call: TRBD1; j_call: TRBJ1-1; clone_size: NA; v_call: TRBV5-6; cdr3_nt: TGTGCCAGCAGCTCAACCGGGACAGGGGTCTATTCTGAAGCTTTCTTT; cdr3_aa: CASSSTGTGVYSEAFF
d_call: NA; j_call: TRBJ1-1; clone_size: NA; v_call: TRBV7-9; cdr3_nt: TGTGCCAGCAGCTCGCAGGGAGGGGAAAACACTGAAGCTTTCTTT; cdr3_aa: CASSSQGGENTEAFF
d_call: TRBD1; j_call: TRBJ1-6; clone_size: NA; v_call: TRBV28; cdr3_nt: TGTGCCAGCAGTTCCGGGACAGGGCTCAGATTCGGCCTCCACTTT; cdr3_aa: CASSSGTGLRFGLHF
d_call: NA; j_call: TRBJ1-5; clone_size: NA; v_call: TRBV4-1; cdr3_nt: TGCGCCAGCAGCCAGGGCGGGGCCCAAAATCAGCCCCAGCATTTT; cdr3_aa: CASSQGGAQNQPQHF
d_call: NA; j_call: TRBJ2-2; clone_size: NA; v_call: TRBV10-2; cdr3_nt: TGCGCCAGCAGTGCGGCCAGAACGAGGGCGAACACCGGGGAGCTGTTTTTT; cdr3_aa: CASSAARTRANTGELFF
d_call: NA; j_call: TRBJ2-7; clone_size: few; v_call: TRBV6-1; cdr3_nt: TGTGCCAGCAGTGAAGTTGTCCAGGGCGCCTACGAGCAGTACTTC; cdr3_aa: CASSEVVQGAYEQYF
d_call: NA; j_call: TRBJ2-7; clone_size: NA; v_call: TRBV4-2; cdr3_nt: TGTGCCAGCAGCCAGTCCCTTACAGAATCCTACGAGCAGTACTTC; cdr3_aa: CASSQSLTESYEQYF
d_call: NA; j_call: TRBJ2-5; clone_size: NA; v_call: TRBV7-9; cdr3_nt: TGTGCCAGCAGCCCACCCGTAGCCTCAGGGGCTCAAGAGACCCAGTACTTC; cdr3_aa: CASSPPVASGAQETQYF
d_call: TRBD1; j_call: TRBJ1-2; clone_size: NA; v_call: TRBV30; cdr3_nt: TGTGCCTGGAGTGTGGGACAGGGGGCTGGCTACACCTTC; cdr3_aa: CAWSVGQGAGYTF
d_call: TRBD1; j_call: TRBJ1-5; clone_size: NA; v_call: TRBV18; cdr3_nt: TGTGCCAGCTCACCACTCGGACAGGGAAACCAGCCCCAGCATTTT; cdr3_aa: CASSPLGQGNQPQHF
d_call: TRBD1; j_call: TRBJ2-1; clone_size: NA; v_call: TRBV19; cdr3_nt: TGTGCCAGTAGTAATACCGGGACAGCTGGCCGGGAGCAGTTCTTC; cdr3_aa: CASSNTGTAGREQFF
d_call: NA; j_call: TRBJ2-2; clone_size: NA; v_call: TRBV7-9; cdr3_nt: TGTGCCAGCAGCTTAGGGGCAGGAAACACCGGGGAGCTGTTTTTT; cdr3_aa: CASSLGAGNTGELFF
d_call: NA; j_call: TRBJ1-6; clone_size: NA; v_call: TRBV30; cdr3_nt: TGTGCCTGGAGTGTAACGGGTATCACTGGTGATTCACCCCTCCACTTT; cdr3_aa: CAWSVTGITGDSPLHF
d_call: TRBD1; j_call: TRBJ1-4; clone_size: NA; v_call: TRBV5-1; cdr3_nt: TGCGCCAGCAGCTTCAGGGGGGATGAAAAACTGTTTTTT; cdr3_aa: CASSFRGDEKLFF
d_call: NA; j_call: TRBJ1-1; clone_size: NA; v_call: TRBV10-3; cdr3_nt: TGTGCCATCACCGGGACATCCAGGAACACTGAAGCTTTCTTT; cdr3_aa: CAITGTSRNTEAFF
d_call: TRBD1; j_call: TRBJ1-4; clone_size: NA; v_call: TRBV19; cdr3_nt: TGTGCCAGTAGTATAAAGGGGGCTGGTGAAAAACTGTTTTTT; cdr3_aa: CASSIKGAGEKLFF
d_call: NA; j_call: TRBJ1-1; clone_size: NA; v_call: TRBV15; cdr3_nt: TGTGCCACCAGCAGAGCCGTGAACACTGAAGCTTTCTTT; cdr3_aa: CATSRAVNTEAFF
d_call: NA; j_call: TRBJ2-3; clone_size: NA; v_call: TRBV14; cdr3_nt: TGTGCCAGCAGCCCTCAGGACAGGGCTAGCGGGGCCTTGAGCAGCACAGATACGCAGTATTTT; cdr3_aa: CASSPQDRASGALSSTDTQYF
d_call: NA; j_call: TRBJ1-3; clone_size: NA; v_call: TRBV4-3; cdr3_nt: TGCGCCAGCAGCCAAGATTTGGGAGGGTACAGCTCTGGAAACACCATATATTTT; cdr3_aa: CASSQDLGGYSSGNTIYF
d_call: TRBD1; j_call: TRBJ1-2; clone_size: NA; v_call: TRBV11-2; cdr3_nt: TGTGCCAGCAGACACGGACAGGGCTATGGCTACACCTTC; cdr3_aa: CASRHGQGYGYTF
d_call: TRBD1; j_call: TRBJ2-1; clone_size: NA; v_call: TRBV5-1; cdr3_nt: TGCGCCAGCAGCAAGGGACAGGGGGGGCAGTTCTTC; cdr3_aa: CASSKGQGGQFF
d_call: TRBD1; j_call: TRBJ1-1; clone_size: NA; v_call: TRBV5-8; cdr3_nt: TGTGCCAGCATCAGAAGGACAGGCAGAATGAACACTGAAGCTTTCTTT; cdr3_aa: CASIRRTGRMNTEAFF
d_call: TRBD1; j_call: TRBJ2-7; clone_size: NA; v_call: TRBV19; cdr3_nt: TGTGCCAGTAGTCGGACAGGTATGGGCGAGCAGTACTTC; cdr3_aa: CASSRTGMGEQYF
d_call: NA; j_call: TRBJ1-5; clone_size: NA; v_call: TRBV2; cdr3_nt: TGTGCCAGCAGTGAAGCGCGGCAGGGGATTCGCGGCAATCAGCCCCAGCATTTT; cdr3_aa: CASSEARQGIRGNQPQHF
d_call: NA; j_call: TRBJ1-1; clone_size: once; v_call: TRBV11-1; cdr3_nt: TGTGCCAGCAGCTGGCGAGGGTTGCGGACTGAAGCTTTCTTT; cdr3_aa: CASSWRGLRTEAFF
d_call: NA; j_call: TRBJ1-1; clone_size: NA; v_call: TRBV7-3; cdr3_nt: TGTGCCAGCAGCTTAAGCCCAGGGCCACAGACTGAAGCTTTCTTT; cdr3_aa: CASSLSPGPQTEAFF
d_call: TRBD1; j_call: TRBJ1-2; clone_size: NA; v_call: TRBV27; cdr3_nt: TGTGCCAGCAGTTCGGGACAGGGGGAGGTTGGTGGCTACACCTTC; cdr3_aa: CASSSGQGEVGGYTF
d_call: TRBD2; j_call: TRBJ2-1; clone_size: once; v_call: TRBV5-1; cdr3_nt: TGCGCCAGCAGCCCGGGGGGGCATCCAGCCGATGAACAGTTCTTC; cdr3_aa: CASSPGGHPADEQFF
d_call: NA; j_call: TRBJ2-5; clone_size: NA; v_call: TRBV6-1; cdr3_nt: TGTGCCAGCAGCCGGACAGTCCAAGAGACCCAGTACTTC; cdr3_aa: CASSRTVQETQYF
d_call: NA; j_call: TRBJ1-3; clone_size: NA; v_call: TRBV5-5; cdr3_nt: TGTGCCAGCAGCCGGGACTACGGAAACACCATATATTTT; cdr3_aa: CASSRDYGNTIYF
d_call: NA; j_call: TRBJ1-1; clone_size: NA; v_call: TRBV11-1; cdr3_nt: TGTGCCAGCAGCTTAGGAGGGTCGAACACTGAAGCTTTCTTT; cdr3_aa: CASSLGGSNTEAFF
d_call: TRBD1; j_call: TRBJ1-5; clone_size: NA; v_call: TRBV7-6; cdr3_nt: TGTGCCAGCAGCCGCGCGGCCGGGACAGGGGGCAATCAGCCCCAGCATTTT; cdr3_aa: CASSRAAGTGGNQPQHF
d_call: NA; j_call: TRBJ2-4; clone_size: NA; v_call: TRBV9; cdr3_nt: TGTGCCAGCAGCGAAGGTAGCCAAAACATTCAGTACTTC; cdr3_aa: CASSEGSQNIQYF
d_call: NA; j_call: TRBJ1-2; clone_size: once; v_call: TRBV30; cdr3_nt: TGTGCCTGGAGCGCAGACAGCGATGGCTACACCTTC; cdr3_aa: CAWSADSDGYTF
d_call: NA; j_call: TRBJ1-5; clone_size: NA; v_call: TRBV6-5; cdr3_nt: TGTGCCAGCAGTCAAAGGGGCATCAGCAATCAGCCCCAGCATTTT; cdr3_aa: CASSQRGISNQPQHF
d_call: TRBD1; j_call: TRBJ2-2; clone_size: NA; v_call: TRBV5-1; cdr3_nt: TGCGCCAGCAGCTTGGAGGTGACAGGGACGGGCGGGGAGCTGTTTTTT; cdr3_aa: CASSLEVTGTGGELFF
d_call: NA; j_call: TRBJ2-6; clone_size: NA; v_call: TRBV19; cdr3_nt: TGTGCCAGTAGTATAGCCAGGGCTGGGGCCAACGTCCTGACTTTC; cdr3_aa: CASSIARAGANVLTF
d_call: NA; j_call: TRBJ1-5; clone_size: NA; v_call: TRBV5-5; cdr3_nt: TGTGCCAGCAGCTTGGGGGAGTTAAGGGCGCGGCCCCAGCATTTT; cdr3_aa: CASSLGELRARPQHF
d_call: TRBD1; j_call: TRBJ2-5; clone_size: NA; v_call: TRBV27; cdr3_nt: TGTGCCAGCAGTTTATTTTCGGGACAGGGGGGAGAGACCCAGTACTTC; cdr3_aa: CASSLFSGQGGETQYF
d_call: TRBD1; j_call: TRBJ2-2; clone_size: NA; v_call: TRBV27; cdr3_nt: TGTGCCAGCAGTTTACTCGGACAGGGGGCGAACACCGGGGAGCTGTTTTTT; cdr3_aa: CASSLLGQGANTGELFF
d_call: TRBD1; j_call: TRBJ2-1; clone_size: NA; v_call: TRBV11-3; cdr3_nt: TGTGCCAGCAGCGCCCGGGACAGGGGATACAATGAGCAGTTCTTC; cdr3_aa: CASSARDRGYNEQFF
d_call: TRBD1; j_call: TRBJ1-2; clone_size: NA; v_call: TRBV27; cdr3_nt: TGTGCCAGCAGTCCGACAGGGGTCAACTATGGCTACACCTTC; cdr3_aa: CASSPTGVNYGYTF
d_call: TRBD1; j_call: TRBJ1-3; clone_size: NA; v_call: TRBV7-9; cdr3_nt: TGTGCCAGCAGCTCGACAGGGGAAAACACCATATATTTT; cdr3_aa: CASSSTGENTIYF
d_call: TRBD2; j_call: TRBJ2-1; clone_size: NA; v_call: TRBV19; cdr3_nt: TGTGCCAGTAGGACTAGCGGGGTCACCTACAATGAGCAGTTCTTC; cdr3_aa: CASRTSGVTYNEQFF
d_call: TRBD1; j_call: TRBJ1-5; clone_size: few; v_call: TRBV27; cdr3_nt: TGTGCCAGCAAGCCACGCGGGACAGGTTATAGCAATCAGCCCCAGCATTTT; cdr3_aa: CASKPRGTGYSNQPQHF
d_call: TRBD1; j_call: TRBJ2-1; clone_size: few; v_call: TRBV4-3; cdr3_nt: TGCGCCAGCAGCCAAGATTACAGGGGCTCCTACAATGAGCAGTTCTTC; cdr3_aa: CASSQDYRGSYNEQFF
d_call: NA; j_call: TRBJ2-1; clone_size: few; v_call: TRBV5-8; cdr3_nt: TGTGCCAGCAGCTCTTACACCTACAATGAGCAGTTCTTC; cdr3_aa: CASSSYTYNEQFF
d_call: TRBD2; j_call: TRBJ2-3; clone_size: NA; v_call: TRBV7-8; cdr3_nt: TGTGCCAGCAGCTTAACCGGGCAGCGGGGTGGAGATACGCAGTATTTT; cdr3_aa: CASSLTGQRGGDTQYF
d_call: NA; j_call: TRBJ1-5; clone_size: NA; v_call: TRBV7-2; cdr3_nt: TGTGCCAGCAGTCCGTCACAGGGTGATCGTCAGCCCCAGCATTTT; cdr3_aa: CASSPSQGDRQPQHF